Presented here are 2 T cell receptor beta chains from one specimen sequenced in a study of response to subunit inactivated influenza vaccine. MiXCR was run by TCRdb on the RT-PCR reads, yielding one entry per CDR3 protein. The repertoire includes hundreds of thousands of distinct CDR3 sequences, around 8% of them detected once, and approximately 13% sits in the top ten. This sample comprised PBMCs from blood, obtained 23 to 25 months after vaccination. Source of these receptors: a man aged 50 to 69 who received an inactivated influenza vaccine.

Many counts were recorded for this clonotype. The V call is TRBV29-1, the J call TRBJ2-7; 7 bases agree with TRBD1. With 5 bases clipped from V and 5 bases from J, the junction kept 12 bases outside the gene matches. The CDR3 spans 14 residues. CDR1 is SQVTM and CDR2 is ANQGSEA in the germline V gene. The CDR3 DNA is TGCAGCGTTAACCGGGACAGCAATGTCGACGAGCAGTACTTC. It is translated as CSVNRDSNVDEQYF.

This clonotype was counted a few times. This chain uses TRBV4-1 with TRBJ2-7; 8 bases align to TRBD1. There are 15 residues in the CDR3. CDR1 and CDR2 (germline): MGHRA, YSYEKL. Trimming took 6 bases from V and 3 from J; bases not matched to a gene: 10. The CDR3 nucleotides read TGCGCCAGCAGACCCGTACCGGGACAGGACTACGAGCAGTACTTC. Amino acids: CASRPVPGQDYEQYF.